This T cell receptor beta chain was documented in a study of Ad26.COV2.S vaccination and SARS-CoV-2 variants. Broader study findings: Reported findings describe substantial breadth in spike-specific CD8+ and CD4+ T cell responses following vaccination. Individuals receiving vaccine had higher spike-specific TCR breadth than placebo recipients did. Breadth measured for non-spike TCRs was similar across vaccine and placebo recipients. The TCR breadth and depth analyses may have produced an underestimate of total T cell responses.

The method was immunoSEQ multiplex PCR; TCRdb's version includes in-frame clones alone and lacks a portion of them. The profile shows about 350,000 clones, just over 90% of them singletons. Note on this clone: Its cognate antigen is unknown.

This CDR3 is 14 amino acids long. CDR1 is SGHAT and CDR2 is FQNNGV in the germline V gene. V lost 4 bases and J 8 bases, leaving 16 bases between the germline ends. This sequence joins TRBV11-2 and TRBJ2-3, with TRBD1 as a possible D gene (5 bases). The clonotype originates from a human donor who had recovered from COVID-19. The sequencing here drew on peripheral blood, taken after recovery from COVID-19. The CDR3 loop reads CASSSGSTSPTQYF. For the CDR3, the DNA is TGTGCCAGCAGCTCAGGGTCGACCTCTCCTACGCAGTATTTT.